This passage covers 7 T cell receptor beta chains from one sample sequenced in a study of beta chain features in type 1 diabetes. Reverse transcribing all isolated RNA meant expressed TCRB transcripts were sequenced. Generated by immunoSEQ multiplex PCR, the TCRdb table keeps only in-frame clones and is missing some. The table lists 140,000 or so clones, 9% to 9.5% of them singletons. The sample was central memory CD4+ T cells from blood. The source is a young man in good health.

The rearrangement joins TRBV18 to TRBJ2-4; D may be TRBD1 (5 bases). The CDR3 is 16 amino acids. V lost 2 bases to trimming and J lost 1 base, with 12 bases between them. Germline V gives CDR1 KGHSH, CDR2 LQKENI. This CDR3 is CASSPIGVAAKNIQYF. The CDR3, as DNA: TGTGCCAGCTCACCAATAGGGGTGGCGGCCAAAAACATTCAGTACTTC.

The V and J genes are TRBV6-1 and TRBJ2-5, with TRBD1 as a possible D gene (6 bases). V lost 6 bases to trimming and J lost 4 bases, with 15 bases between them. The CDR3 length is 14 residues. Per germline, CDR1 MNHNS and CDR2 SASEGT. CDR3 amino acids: CASSPGQKPETQYF. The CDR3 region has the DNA TGTGCCAGCAGCCCAGGACAGAAACCAGAGACCCAGTACTTC.

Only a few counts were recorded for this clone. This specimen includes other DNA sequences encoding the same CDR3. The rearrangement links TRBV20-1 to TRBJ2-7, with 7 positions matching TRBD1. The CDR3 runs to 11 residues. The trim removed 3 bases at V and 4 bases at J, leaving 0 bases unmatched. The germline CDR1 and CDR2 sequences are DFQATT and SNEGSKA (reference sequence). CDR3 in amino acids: CSASRGYEQYF. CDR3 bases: TGCAGTGCTAGCAGGGGGTACGAGCAGTACTTC.

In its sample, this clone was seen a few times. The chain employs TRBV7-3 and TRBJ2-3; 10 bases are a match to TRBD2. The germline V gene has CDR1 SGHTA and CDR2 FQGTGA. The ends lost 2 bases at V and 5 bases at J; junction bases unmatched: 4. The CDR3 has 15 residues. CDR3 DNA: TGTGCCAGCAGCTTACTAGCGGGGGCGAGAGATACGCAGTATTTT. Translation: CASSLLAGARDTQYF.

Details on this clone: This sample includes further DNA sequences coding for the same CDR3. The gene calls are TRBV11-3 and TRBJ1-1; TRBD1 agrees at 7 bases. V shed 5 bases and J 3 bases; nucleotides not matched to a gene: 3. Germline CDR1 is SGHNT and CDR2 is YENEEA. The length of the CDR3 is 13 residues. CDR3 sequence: CASSGQGDTEAFF. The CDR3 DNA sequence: TGTGCCAGCAGCGGCCAGGGGGACACTGAAGCTTTCTTT.

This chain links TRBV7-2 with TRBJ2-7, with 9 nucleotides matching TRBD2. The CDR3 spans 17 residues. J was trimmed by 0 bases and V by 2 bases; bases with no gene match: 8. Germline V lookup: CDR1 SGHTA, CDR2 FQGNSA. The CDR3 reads CASSLSVGGGASYEQYF. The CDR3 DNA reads TGTGCCAGCAGCTTAAGCGTCGGCGGGGGGGCCTCCTACGAGCAGTACTTC. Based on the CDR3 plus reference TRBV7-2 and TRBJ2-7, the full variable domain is GAGVSQSPSNKVTEKGKDVELRCDPISGHTALYWYRQSLGQGLEFLIYFQGNSAPDKSGLPSDRFSAERTGGSVSTLTIQRTQQEDSAVYLCASSLSVGGGASYEQYFGPGTRLTVT.

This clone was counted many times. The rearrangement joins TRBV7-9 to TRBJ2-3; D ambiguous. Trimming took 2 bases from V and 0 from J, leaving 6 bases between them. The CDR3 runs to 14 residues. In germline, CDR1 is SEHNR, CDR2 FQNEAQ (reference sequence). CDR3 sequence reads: CASSLSPSTDTQYF. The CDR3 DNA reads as TGTGCCAGCAGCTTATCCCCGAGCACAGATACGCAGTATTTT.